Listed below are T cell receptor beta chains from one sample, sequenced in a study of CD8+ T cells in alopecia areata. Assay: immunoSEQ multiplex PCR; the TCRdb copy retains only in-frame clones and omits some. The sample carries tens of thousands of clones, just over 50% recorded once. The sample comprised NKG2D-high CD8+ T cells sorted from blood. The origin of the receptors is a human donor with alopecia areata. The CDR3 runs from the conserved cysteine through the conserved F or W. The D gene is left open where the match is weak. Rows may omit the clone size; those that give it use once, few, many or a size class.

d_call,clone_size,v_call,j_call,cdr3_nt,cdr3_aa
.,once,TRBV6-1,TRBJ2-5,TGTGCCAGCAGTGAGCCTACAGGGTGGGAGACCCAGTACTTC,CASSEPTGWETQYF
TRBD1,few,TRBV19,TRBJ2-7,TGTGCCAGTAAACAGGGGTACGAGCAGTACTTC,CASKQGYEQYF
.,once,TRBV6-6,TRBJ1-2,TGTGCCAGCAGTTACGAGGCCGAGGGGGGCTACACCTTC,CASSYEAEGGYTF
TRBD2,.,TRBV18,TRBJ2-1,TGTGCCAGCTCACCACCGACTAGCGGGGGGCCCTACAATGAGCAGTTCTTC,CASSPPTSGGPYNEQFF
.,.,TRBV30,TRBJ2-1,TGTGCCTCGGGGGGCGACTGGAATGCCAATGAGCAGTTCTTC,CASGGDWNANEQFF
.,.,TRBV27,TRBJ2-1,TGTGCCAGCAGTTTACTGGGGTCGCAAGAGCAGTTCTTC,CASSLLGSQEQFF
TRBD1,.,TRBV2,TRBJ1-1,TGTGCCAGCAGCCGTTGGGGACAGGGCACTGAAGCTTTCTTT,CASSRWGQGTEAFF
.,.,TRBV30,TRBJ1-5,TGTGCCTGGAGTGCAGGGGGCAATCAGCCCCAGCATTTT,CAWSAGGNQPQHF
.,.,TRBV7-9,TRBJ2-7,TGTGCCAGCAGCTTAGGACAGGAGACAGCCTACGAGCAGTACTTC,CASSLGQETAYEQYF
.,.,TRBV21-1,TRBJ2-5,TGTGCCAGCAGCAAACCCAGAAGGCAAGAGACCCAGTACTTC,CASSKPRRQETQYF
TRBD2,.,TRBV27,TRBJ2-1,TGTGCCAGCAGTTACCGCGGGGGGGGAAATGAGCAGTTCTTC,CASSYRGGGNEQFF
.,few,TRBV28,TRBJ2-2,TGTGCCAGCAGCCAAGTAAATGGAGAGCTGTTTTTT,CASSQVNGELFF
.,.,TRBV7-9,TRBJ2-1,TGTGCCAGCAGCGGGGACCGTTACAATGAGCAGTTCTTC,CASSGDRYNEQFF
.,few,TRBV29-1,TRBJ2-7,TGCAGCGTTGCCTCCACCTACGAGCAGTACTTC,CSVASTYEQYF
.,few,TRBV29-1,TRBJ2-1,TGCAGCGTTGAAGCGGGGGAACTAGAGGTAGACGATGAGCAGTTCTTC,CSVEAGELEVDDEQFF
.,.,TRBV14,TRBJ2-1,TGTGCCAGCAGCCAAGGAATAGAGGGTGAGCAGTTCTTC,CASSQGIEGEQFF
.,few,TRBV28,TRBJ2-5,TGTGCCAGCAGTCCCTCGGTTGGGGCAGAGACCCAGTACTTC,CASSPSVGAETQYF
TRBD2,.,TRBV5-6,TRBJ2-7,TGTGCCAGCAGCGGGAAGACTAGCGGGTTACCGTGGGAGCAGTACTTC,CASSGKTSGLPWEQYF
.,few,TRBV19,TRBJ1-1,TGTGCCAGTAGTTTTTCGAAGAACACTGAAGCTTTCTTT,CASSFSKNTEAFF
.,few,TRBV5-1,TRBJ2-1,TGCGCCAGCAGCTTGCAGGGTAATGAGCAGTTCTTC,CASSLQGNEQFF
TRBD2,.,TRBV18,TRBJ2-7,TGTGCCAGCTCACCACCGGTTGGCGGGGGGTGGTACGAGCAGTACTTC,CASSPPVGGGWYEQYF
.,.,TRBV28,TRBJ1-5,TGTGCCAGCAGTTTAGGAGACAATCAGCCCCAGCATTTT,CASSLGDNQPQHF
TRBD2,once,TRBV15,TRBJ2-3,TGTGCCACCAGCAGCCCTCGACTAGCGGGGGTTATAGATACGCAGTATTTT,CATSSPRLAGVIDTQYF
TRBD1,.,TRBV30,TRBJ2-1,TGTGCCTGGCTCGCCGGGACAGGGTGGCCCAATGAGCAGTTCTTC,CAWLAGTGWPNEQFF
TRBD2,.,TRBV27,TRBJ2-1,TGTGCCAGCAGTTTACGAGCGGGGAGGGGAGAAGTCTTC,CASSLRAGRGEVF
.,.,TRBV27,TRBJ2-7,TGTGCCAGCAGTTTAGGGCAATCCTACGAGCAGTACTTC,CASSLGQSYEQYF
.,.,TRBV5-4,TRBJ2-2,TGTGCCAGCAGCCCTGGGACCGGGGAGCTGTTTTTT,CASSPGTGELFF
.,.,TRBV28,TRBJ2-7,TGTGCCAGCAGTTCACTACAGGGTGGCATGTACGAGCAGTACTTC,CASSSLQGGMYEQYF
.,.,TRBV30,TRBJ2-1,TGTGCCTGGAGTGATTCGGACGGGGAGGTGGGGAATGAGCAGTTCTTC,CAWSDSDGEVGNEQFF
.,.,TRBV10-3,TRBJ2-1,TGTGCCATCAGTGACCAGGGCTATGAGCAGTTCTTC,CAISDQGYEQFF
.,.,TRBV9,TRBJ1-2,TGTGCCAGCAGCCCAGGCAGAGGCTACACCTTC,CASSPGRGYTF
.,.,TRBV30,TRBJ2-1,TGTGCCTGGAGGGTGGTCGGACAGTCTGAGCAGTTCTTC,CAWRVVGQSEQFF
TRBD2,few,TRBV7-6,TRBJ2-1,TGTGCCAGCAGCTTAGTGGCGGGAGGGAACAATGAGCAGTTCTTC,CASSLVAGGNNEQFF
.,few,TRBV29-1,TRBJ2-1,TGCAGCGTTGAGCTGTACAATGAGCAGTTCTTC,CSVELYNEQFF
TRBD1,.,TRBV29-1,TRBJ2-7,TGCAGCGTTGTCGGTTCGGACAGGGGTATTTCCTACGAGCAGTACTTC,CSVVGSDRGISYEQYF
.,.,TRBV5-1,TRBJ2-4,TGCGCCAGCAGCTTGGGTTTCGGGTACGGCATTCAGTACTTC,CASSLGFGYGIQYF
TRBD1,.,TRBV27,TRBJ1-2,TGTGCCAGCAGCCGTGGACAGGCTGGTGGCTACACCTTC,CASSRGQAGGYTF
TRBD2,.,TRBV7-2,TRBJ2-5,TGTGCCAGCAGCTCCTGGACTAGCGGGAGTCAAGAGACCCAGTACTTC,CASSSWTSGSQETQYF
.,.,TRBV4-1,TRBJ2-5,TGCGCCAGCAGCCAAGTTGGTGTAGAGACCCAGTACTTC,CASSQVGVETQYF
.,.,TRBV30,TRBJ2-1,TGTGCCTGGAGCCGGGGGAATGAGCAGTTCTTC,CAWSRGNEQFF
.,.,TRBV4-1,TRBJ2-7,TGCGCCAGCAGCCAGAGGGATTTCTACGAGCAGTACTTC,CASSQRDFYEQYF
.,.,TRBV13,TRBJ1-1,TGTGCCAGCAGCTTAGGGACGTTACCGACACCTGAAGCTTTCTTT,CASSLGTLPTPEAFF
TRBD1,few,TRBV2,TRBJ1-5,TGTGCCAGCAGCGTGGGACAGGGGGTTGATTATCGGGGCAATCAGCCCCAGCATTTT,CASSVGQGVDYRGNQPQHF
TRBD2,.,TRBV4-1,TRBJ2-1,TGCGCCAGCAGCGGGGGACTAGTGAGGGACAATGAGCAGTTCTTC,CASSGGLVRDNEQFF
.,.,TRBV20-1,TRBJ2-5,TGCAGTGCGGCCAGGGGTGAGACCCAGTACTTC,CSAARGETQYF
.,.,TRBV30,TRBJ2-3,TGTGCCTGGAGTGTTTCGGGGGCTCTCACAGATACGCAGTATTTT,CAWSVSGALTDTQYF
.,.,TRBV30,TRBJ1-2,TGTGCCTGGAGCGCCACAGGGCTTAACTATGGCTACACCTTC,CAWSATGLNYGYTF
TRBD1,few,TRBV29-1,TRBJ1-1,TGCAGCGACACAGGGGTGAATGAAGCTTTCTTT,CSDTGVNEAFF
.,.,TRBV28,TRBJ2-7,TGTGCCAGCAGTTTTCCCCTCCTCGAGCAGTACTTC,CASSFPLLEQYF